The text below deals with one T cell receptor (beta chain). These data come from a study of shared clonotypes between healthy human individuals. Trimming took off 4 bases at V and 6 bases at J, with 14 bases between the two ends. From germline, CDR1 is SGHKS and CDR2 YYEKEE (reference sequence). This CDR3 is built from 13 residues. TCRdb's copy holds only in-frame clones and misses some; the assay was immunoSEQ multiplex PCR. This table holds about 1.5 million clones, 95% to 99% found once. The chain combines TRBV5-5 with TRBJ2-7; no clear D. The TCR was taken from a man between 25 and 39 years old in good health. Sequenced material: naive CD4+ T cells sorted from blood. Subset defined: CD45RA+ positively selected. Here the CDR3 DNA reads TGTGCCAGCAGCCCCCTGGGGTCTCCCGAGCAGTACTTC. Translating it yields CASSPLGSPEQYF. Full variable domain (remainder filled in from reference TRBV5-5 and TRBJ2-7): DAGVTQSPTHLIKTRGQQVTLRCSPISGHKSVSWYQQVLGQGPQFIFQYYEKEERGRGNFPDRFSARQFPNYSSELNVNALLLGDSALYLCASSPLGSPEQYFGPGTRLTVT.